The count of the clone carrying this T cell receptor (beta chain) is one. One end of the junction is discordant with germline, which a read error may explain. From roughly 21-30 mg of unsorted bulk tissue, DNA and RNA were co-extracted together. This CDR3 is built from 16 residues. Germline-derived CDR1 and CDR2 are LGHNA and YNFKEQ. This record belongs to a study of tumor-infiltrating lymphocytes in primary liver carcinoma. Making TCR beta cDNA involved roughly 500 ng total RNA and a constant-region primer. ARM-PCR was slightly modified, and three nested multiplex PCR rounds with it gave rise to the TCR beta libraries. Primers for the first two PCR rounds were TRBV1-TRBV30 forward primers and a C-beta reverse primer (approximately 9 cycles per round). TCRdb independently ran MiXCR on the multiplex PCR reads; one entry per CDR3 protein. Among about 54,000 distinct CDR3 sequences listed, roughly 77% were seen once.

This receptor was obtained from a man aged 35-49 years with primary liver carcinoma and hepatitis B virus infection. The source material was liver tumor tissue from sampling region 2. Subset described: tumor region T2, inferior pole. The chain is built from TRBV4-2 and TRBJ2-1; TRBD2 agrees at 13 bases. The CDR3 sequence is CGGSVTGTSGDNEEFF. DNA for the CDR3: TGTGGCGGCAGCGTAACCGGGACTAGCGGGGACAATGAGGAGTTCTTC.